These 9 T cell receptor beta chains share one sample of origin, sequenced in a study of cytomegalovirus exposure and HLA in healthy donors. Vbeta (60) and Jbeta (13) primers were used in the PCR. Assay: immunoSEQ multiplex PCR; the TCRdb copy retains only in-frame clones and omits some. The sample holds about 130,000 clones, 77% seen once. The sample taken for sequencing was PBMCs. The receptors were sampled from a male donor in good health and CMV-seropositive.

V usage is TRBV6-5 and J usage is TRBJ1-5; 8 positions agree with TRBD1. This CDR3 is 13 amino acids long. The ends lost 7 bases at V and 6 bases at J; junction bases unmatched: 5. Germline CDR1 and CDR2: MNHEY and SVGAGI. CDR3: CASNRGTGQPQHF. The CDR3 nucleotides are TGTGCCAGCAACAGGGGGACAGGTCAGCCCCAGCATTTT.

The chain combines TRBV7-9 with TRBJ2-4; TRBD2 matches 8 bases. The junction had 5 bases not matched to a gene; V was cut back by 8 bases and J by 8 bases. Germline V gene data show CDR1 as SEHNR and CDR2 as FQNEAQ (reference sequence). The CDR3 contains 12 residues. CDR3 nucleotide sequence: TGTGCCAGCGGGACGGGAGGGGACATTCAGTACTTC. Amino acids: CASGTGGDIQYF.

The V gene is TRBV11-2, the J gene TRBJ2-5; D is uncertain. The CDR3 is 16 residues long. Germline V lookup: CDR1 SGHAT, CDR2 FQNNGV. The V end lost 5 bases, the J end lost 0 bases, and 16 bases lay between the germline ends. CDR3 coding DNA: TGTGCCAGCAGCCTGAGGCCGGTGGGTTACCAAGAGACCCAGTACTTC. This codes for CASSLRPVGYQETQYF. The complete variable domain, with remaining parts taken from reference TRBV11-2 and TRBJ2-5, reads EAGVAQSPRYKIIEKRQSVAFWCNPISGHATLYWYQQILGQGPKLLIQFQNNGVVDDSQLPKDRFSAERLKGVDSTLKIQPAKLEDSAVYLCASSLRPVGYQETQYFGPGTRLLVL.

Details on this clone: A read error may account for a junction end that differs from germline. J is TRBJ2-5 and V is TRBV7-9; 8 nucleotides align to TRBD1. There are 16 residues in the CDR3. Germline CDR1 reads SEHNR; CDR2 reads FQNEAQ (reference sequence). The CDR3, as DNA: TGTTCCAGCAGCTTAGTTCGGACAGGGTACCAAGAGACCCAGTACTTC. Protein sequence: CSSSLVRTGYQETQYF.

The V gene is TRBV2, the J gene TRBJ1-3; TRBD1 matches 8 bases. The CDR3 extends over 15 amino acids. V was pared by 5 bases and J by 0 bases, with 3 bases of the junction left unmatched. Germline V lookup: CDR1 SNHLY, CDR2 FYNNEI. CDR3 coding DNA: TGTGCCAGCAGTCCGGGACAGGTCTCTGGAAACACCATATATTTT. It is translated as CASSPGQVSGNTIYF.

V is TRBV2 and J is TRBJ1-5; no reliable D call. The CDR3 has 11 residues. V lost 5 bases and J 7 bases, leaving 6 bases between the germline ends. Germline CDR1 is SNHLY and CDR2 is FYNNEI. The DNA of the CDR3 is TGTGCCAGCAGTAATCCACAGCCCCAGCATTTT. Its translation: CASSNPQPQHF.

V and J are TRBV9 and TRBJ1-6, with a tentative D call TRBD1 (6 bases). V was trimmed by 3 bases and J by 10 bases, leaving 17 bases between them. The CDR3 length is 15 residues. Germline assignment: CDR1 SGDLS and CDR2 YYNGEE. CDR3 sequence reads: CASSANRAVGSPLHF. The CDR3 DNA sequence: TGTGCCAGCAGCGCAAACAGGGCAGTAGGGTCACCCCTCCACTTT.

This clone was seen only a few times. The chain links TRBV6-6 to TRBJ2-1; 7 nucleotides align to TRBD2. With 0 bases clipped from V and 5 bases from J, the junction kept 7 bases outside the gene matches. CDR3 size: 16 residues. CDR1 is MNHNY, CDR2 SVGAGI, per germline (reference sequence). In DNA, the CDR3 is TGTGCCAGCAGTTACTCAATAGGACTAGGGAACAATGAGCAGTTCTTC. Translated, it gives CASSYSIGLGNNEQFF.

The chain joins TRBV10-3 to TRBJ1-5, with D possibly TRBD1 on 6 matching bases. The CDR3 has 15 amino acids. The V end was cut by 2 bases, the J end by 4 bases, with 12 bases between. CDR1 is ENHRY, CDR2 SYGVKD, per germline. CDR3 DNA: TGTGCCATCAGTGAGGAAACAGGGAGAAATCAGCCCCAGCATTTT. It codes for CAISEETGRNQPQHF.